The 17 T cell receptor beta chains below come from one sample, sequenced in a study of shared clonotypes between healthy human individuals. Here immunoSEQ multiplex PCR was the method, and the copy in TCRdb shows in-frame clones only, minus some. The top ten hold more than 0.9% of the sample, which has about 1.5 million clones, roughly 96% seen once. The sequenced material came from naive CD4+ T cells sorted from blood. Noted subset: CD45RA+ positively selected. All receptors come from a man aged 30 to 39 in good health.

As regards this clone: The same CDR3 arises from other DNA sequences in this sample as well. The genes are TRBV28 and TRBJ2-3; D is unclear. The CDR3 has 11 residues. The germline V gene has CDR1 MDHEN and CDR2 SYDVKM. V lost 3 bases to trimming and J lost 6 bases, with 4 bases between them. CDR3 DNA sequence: TGTGCCAGCAGTTTTCTTGATACGCAGTATTTT. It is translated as CASSFLDTQYF.

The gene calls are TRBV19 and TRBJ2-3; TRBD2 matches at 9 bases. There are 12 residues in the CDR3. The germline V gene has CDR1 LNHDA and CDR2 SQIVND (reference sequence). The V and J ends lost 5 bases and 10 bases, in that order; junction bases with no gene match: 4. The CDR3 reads CASSPRTSAQYF. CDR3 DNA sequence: TGTGCCAGTAGTCCAAGGACTAGCGCGCAGTATTTT. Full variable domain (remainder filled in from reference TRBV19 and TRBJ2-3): DGGITQSPKYLFRKEGQNVTLSCEQNLNHDAMYWYRQDPGQGLRLIYYSQIVNDFQKGDIAEGYSVSREKKESFPLTVTSAQKNPTAFYLCASSPRTSAQYFGPGTRLTVL.

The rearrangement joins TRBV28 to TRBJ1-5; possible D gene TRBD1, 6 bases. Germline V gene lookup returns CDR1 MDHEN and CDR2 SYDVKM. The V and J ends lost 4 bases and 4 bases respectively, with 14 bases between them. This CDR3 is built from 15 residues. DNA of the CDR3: TGTGCCAGCAGTTCTGGGACATATGGGAATCAGCCCCAGCATTTT. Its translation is CASSSGTYGNQPQHF.

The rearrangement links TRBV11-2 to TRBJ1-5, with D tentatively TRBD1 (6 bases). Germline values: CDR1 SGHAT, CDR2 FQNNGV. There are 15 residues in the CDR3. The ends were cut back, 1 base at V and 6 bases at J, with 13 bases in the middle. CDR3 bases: TGTGCCAGCAGCTTAGGCCCAGGGGCTAGTCAGCCCCAGCATTTT. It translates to CASSLGPGASQPQHF.

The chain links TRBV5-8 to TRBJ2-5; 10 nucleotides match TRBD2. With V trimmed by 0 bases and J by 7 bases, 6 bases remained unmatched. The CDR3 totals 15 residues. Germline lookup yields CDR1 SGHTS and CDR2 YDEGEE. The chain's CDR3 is CASSLGLAGVGTQYF. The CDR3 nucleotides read TGTGCCAGCAGCTTGGGGCTAGCGGGAGTAGGGACCCAGTACTTC. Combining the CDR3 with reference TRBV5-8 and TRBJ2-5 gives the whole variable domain EAGVTQSPTHLIKTRGQQATLRCSPISGHTSVYWYQQALGLGLQFLLWYDEGEERNRGNFPPRFSGRQFPNYSSELNVNALELEDSALYLCASSLGLAGVGTQYFGPGTRLLVL.

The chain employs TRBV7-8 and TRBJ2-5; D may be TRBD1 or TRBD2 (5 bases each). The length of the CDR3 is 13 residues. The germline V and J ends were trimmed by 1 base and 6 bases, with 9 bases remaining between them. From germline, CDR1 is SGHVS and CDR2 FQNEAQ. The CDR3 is CASSLGQGQTQYF. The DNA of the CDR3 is TGTGCCAGCAGCTTAGGCCAGGGACAGACCCAGTACTTC. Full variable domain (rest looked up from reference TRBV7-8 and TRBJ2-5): GAGVSQSPRYKVAKRGQDVALRCDPISGHVSLFWYQQALGQGPEFLTYFQNEAQLDKSGLPSDRFFAERPEGSVSTLKIQRTQQEDSAVYLCASSLGQGQTQYFGPGTRLLVL.

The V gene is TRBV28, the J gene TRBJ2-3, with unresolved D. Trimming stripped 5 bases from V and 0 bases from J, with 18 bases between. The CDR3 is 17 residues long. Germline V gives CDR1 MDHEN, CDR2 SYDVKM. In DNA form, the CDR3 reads TGTGCCAGCAGTCCGCCGACGATGGCCTCTAGCACAGATACGCAGTATTTT. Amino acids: CASSPPTMASSTDTQYF.

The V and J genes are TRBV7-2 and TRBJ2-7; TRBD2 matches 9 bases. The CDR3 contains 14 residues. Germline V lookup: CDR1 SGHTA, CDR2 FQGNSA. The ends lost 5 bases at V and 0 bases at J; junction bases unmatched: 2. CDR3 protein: CASSRLAASYEQYF. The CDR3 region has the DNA TGTGCCAGCAGCAGACTAGCGGCCTCCTACGAGCAGTACTTC.

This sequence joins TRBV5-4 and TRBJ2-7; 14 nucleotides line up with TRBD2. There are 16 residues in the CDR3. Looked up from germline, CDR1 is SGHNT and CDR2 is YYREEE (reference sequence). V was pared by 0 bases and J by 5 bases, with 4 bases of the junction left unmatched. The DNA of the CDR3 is TGTGCCAGCAGCTTGGGACTAGCGGGAGGGGGGGACGAGCAGTACTTC. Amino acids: CASSLGLAGGGDEQYF.

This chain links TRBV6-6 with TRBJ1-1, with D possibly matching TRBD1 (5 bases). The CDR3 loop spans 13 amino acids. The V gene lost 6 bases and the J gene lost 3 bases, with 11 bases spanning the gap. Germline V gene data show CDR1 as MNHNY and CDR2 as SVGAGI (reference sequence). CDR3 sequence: CASSSDTDTEAFF. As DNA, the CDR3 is TGTGCCAGCAGCTCGGACACGGACACTGAAGCTTTCTTT.

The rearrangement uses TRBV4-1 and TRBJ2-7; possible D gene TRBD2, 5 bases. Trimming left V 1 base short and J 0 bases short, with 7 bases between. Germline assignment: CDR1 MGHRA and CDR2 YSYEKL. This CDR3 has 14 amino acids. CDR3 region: CASSQVLASYEQYF. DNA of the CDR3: TGCGCCAGCAGCCAAGTTCTAGCCTCCTACGAGCAGTACTTC.

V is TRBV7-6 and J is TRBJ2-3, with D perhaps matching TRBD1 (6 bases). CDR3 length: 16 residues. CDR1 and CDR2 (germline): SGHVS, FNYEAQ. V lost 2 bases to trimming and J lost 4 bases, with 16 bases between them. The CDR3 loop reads CASSLISQGFADTQYF. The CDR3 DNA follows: TGTGCCAGCAGCTTAATAAGTCAGGGGTTCGCAGATACGCAGTATTTT.

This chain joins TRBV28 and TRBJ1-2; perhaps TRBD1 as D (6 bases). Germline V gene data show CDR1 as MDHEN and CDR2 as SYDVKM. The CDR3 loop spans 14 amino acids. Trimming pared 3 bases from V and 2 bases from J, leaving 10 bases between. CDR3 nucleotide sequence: TGTGCCAGCAGTTTGAAGGGGGTAAACTATGGCTACACCTTC. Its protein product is CASSLKGVNYGYTF.

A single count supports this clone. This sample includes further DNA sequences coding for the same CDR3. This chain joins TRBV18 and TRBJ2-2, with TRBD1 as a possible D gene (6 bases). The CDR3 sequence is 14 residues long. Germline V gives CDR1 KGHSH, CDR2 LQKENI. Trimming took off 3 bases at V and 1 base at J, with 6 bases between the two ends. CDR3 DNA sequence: TGTGCCAGCTCACCCAGGGGGAACACCGGGGAGCTGTTTTTT. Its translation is CASSPRGNTGELFF.

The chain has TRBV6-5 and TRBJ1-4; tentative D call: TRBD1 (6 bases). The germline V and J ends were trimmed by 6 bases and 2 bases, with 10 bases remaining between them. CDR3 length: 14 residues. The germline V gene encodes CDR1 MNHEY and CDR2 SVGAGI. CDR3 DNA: TGTGCCAGCAGCCGCGACAGGACTAATGAAAAACTGTTTTTT. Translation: CASSRDRTNEKLFF.

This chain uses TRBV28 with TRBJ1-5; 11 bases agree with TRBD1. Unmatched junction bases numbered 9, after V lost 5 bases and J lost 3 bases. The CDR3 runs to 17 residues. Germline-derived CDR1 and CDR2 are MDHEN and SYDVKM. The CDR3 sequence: CASSQRTGGLDNQPQHF. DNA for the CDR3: TGTGCCAGCAGTCAAAGGACAGGGGGCCTGGACAATCAGCCCCAGCATTTT.

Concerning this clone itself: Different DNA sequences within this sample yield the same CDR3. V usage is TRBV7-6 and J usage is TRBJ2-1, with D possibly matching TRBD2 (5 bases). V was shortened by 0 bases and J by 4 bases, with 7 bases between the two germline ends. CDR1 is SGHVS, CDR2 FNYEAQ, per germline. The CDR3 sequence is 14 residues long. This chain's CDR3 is CASSLAGVYNEQFF. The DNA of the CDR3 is TGTGCCAGCAGCTTAGCGGGAGTATACAATGAGCAGTTCTTC.